What follows describes a single T cell receptor (beta chain). Its antigen is not known. This CDR3 has 13 residues. In germline, CDR1 is MNHNS, CDR2 SASEGT. The V end was cut by 6 bases, the J end by 5 bases, with 14 bases between. The data belong to a study of shared clonotypes between healthy human individuals. Study as a whole: Each donor had three CD4 naive, three CD4 memory, two CD8 naive and one CD8 memory plate. Study-wide points: Some naive CD4 clonotypes, approximately 4.5%, turned up in common across several donors.

Memory CD4+ cells were the fraction left after CD45RA+ naive selection. Original processing notes: ImmunoSEQ only sent back junction sequences with no quality scores, so filtering was done differently. The protocol was immunoSEQ multiplex PCR, while the TCRdb copy is restricted to in-frame clones and leaves out a portion. The V and J calls and the clone size are those of that table, but D and trimming were determined from the DNA. Among over 2 million clones listed, 90% to 95% were seen once. The sequencing input was naive CD4+ T cells sorted from blood. Subset given: CD45RA+ positively selected. The TCR comes from a man aged 18 to 35 in good health. J is TRBJ2-7 and V is TRBV6-1; D perhaps matches TRBD1 (6 bases). DNA of the CDR3: TGTGCCAGCAGAGCCGACGGACAGAACGAGCAGTACTTC. Residues: CASRADGQNEQYF.